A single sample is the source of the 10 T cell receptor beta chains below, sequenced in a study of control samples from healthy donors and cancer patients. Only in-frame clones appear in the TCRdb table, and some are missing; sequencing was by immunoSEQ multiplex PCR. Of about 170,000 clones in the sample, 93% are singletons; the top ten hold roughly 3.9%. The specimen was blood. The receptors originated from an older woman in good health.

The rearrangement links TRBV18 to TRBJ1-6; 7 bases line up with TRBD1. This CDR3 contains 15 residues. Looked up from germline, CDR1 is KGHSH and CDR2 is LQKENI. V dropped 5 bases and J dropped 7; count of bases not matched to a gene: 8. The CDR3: CASSTGVRENSPLHF. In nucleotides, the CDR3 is TGTGCCAGCTCAACAGGGGTACGGGAAAATTCACCCCTCCACTTT.

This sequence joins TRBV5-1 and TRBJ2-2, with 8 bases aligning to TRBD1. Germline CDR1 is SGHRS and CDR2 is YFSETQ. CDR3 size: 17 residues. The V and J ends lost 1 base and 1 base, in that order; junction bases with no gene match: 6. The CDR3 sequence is CASSLWGQDQNTGELFF. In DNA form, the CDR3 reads TGCGCCAGCAGCTTGTGGGGACAGGACCAGAACACCGGGGAGCTGTTTTTT.

CDR3 sequence reads: CASSLALQGGYNEQFF. CDR3 DNA sequence: TGTGCCAGCAGCTTGGCCCTACAAGGGGGCTACAATGAGCAGTTCTTC. The chain carries TRBV5-6 and TRBJ2-1; D is possibly TRBD1 (6 bases). Germline V gene lookup returns CDR1 SGHDT and CDR2 YYEEEE. Trimming took off 0 bases at V and 3 bases at J, with 13 bases between the two ends. The CDR3 spans 16 residues.

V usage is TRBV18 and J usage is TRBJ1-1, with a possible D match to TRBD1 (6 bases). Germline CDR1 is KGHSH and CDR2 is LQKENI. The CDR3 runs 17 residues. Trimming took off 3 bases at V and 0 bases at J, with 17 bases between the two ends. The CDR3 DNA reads TGTGCCAGCTCACCCACAGGGCTCCCCTTTATGAACACTGAAGCTTTCTTT. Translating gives CASSPTGLPFMNTEAFF. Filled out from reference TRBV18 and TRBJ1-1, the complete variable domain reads NAGVMQNPRHLVRRRGQEARLRCSPMKGHSHVYWYRQLPEEGLKFMVYLQKENIIDESGMPKERFSAEFPKEGPSILRIQQVVRGDSAAYFCASSPTGLPFMNTEAFFGQGTRLTVV.

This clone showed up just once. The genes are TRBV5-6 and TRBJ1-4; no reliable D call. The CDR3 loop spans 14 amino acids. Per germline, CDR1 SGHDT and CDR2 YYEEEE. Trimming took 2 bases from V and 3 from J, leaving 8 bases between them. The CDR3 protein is CASSFNTANEKLFF. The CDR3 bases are TGTGCCAGCAGCTTTAATACGGCTAATGAAAAACTGTTTTTT.

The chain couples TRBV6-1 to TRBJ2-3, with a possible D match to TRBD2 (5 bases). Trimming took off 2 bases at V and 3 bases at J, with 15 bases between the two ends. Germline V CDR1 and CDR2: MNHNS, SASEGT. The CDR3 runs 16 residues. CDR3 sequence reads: CASSEFERRGTDTQYF. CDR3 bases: TGTGCCAGCAGTGAATTCGAAAGAAGAGGGACAGATACGCAGTATTTT.

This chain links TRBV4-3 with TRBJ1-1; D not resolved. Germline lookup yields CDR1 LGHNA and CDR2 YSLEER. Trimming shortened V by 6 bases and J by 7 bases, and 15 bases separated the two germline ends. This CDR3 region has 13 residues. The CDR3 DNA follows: TGCGCCAGCAGTCCAAGACCATGGGGTGAAGCTTTCTTT. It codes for CASSPRPWGEAFF.

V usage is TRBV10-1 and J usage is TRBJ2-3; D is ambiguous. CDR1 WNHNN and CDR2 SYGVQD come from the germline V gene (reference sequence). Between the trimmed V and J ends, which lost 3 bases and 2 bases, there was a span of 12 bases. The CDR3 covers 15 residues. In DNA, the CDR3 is TGCGCCAGCAGTGAAGGTTTGGGGTACACAGATACGCAGTATTTT. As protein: CASSEGLGYTDTQYF.

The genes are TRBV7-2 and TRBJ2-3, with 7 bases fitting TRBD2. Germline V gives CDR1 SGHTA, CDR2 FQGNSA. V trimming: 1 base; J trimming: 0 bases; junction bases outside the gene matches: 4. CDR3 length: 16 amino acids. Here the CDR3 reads CASSLGPGGSTDTQYF. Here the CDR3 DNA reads TGTGCCAGCAGCTTAGGACCGGGGGGAAGCACAGATACGCAGTATTTT.

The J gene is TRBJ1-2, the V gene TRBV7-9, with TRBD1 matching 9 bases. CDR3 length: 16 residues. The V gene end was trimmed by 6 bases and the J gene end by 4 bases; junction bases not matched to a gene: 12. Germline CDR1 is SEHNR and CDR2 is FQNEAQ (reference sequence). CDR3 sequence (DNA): TGTGCCAGCAGTAGAGCCGGGACAGGGCCCCCCTATGGCTACACCTTC. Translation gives CASSRAGTGPPYGYTF.